This TCR beta chain originates from a study of cytomegalovirus exposure and HLA in healthy donors. Use of 60 Vbeta and 13 Jbeta primers characterized the PCR. TCRdb keeps only in-frame clones here, not all; method: immunoSEQ multiplex PCR. The table records fewer than 150,000 clones, roughly three quarters of them present only once. V was trimmed by 2 bases and J by 3 bases, leaving 10 bases between them. The CDR3 spans 14 residues. Per germline, CDR1 MDHEN and CDR2 SYDVKM. Sequenced input: PBMCs. The sequence derives from a man younger than 45 in good health and CMV-seronegative. The chain links TRBV28 to TRBJ2-5; D is unclear. CDR3 sequence: CASSLRRPKETQYF. The CDR3 bases are TGTGCCAGCAGTTTACGCAGGCCCAAAGAGACCCAGTACTTC.